This is a list of T cell receptor beta chains from one sample in a study of technical replicates of blood from a handful of donors. Profiling relied on immunoSEQ multiplex PCR, and the TCRdb table lists in-frame clones only, not all of them. The data show roughly 81,000 clones, 86% seen once. Sample: PBMCs. These TCRs come from a human donor in good health. Some clones in this sample may be carry-over from other donors' samples. Each CDR3 is given with its conserved first and last residue. D genes are given only for firm matches. Where a row states a size, it is once, few, many or the class of an expanded clone; other rows omit it.

j_gene: TRBJ1-2; v_gene: TRBV7-9; abundance: -; d_gene: TRBD1; CDR3nt: TGTGCCAGCAGCTTACAACAGGGGAGAGGGGGCTACACCTTC; CDR3aa: CASSLQQGRGGYTF
j_gene: TRBJ1-5; v_gene: TRBV4-1; abundance: -; d_gene: TRBD1; CDR3nt: TGCGCCAGCAGCCAAGGACCCCTACAGGGGAGCAATCAGCCCCAGCATTTT; CDR3aa: CASSQGPLQGSNQPQHF
j_gene: TRBJ1-3; v_gene: TRBV9; abundance: -; d_gene: TRBD1; CDR3nt: TGTGCCAGCAGCGTCCAGCTCGGTCAGGGGGCGTTCGGAAACACCATATATTTT; CDR3aa: CASSVQLGQGAFGNTIYF
j_gene: TRBJ2-7; v_gene: TRBV10-3; abundance: -; d_gene: TRBD2; CDR3nt: TGTGCCATCAGTGAGCCGGGACTAGCGGACGAGCAGTACTTC; CDR3aa: CAISEPGLADEQYF
j_gene: TRBJ2-1; v_gene: TRBV9; abundance: -; d_gene: -; CDR3nt: TGTGCCAGCAGAGCGGAGTCCTACAATGAGCAGTTCTTC; CDR3aa: CASRAESYNEQFF
j_gene: TRBJ2-7; v_gene: TRBV6-1; abundance: few; d_gene: -; CDR3nt: TGTGCCAGCAGTGGACCCCGGGCAGCGGTCTCCTACGAGCAGTACTTC; CDR3aa: CASSGPRAAVSYEQYF
j_gene: TRBJ2-3; v_gene: TRBV4-1; abundance: -; d_gene: -; CDR3nt: TGCGCCACCAGAGGGGAAAATACGCAGTATTTT; CDR3aa: CATRGENTQYF
j_gene: TRBJ2-3; v_gene: TRBV29-1; abundance: -; d_gene: -; CDR3nt: TGCAGCGTTGATTTTGATAGAAGAGCCCCAGATACGCAGTATTTT; CDR3aa: CSVDFDRRAPDTQYF
j_gene: TRBJ2-1; v_gene: TRBV7-9; abundance: -; d_gene: TRBD2; CDR3nt: TGTGCCAGCAGCGCCGCCGGACTAGTCGGGGGATTGGAGCAGTTCTTC; CDR3aa: CASSAAGLVGGLEQFF
j_gene: TRBJ1-2; v_gene: TRBV6-5; abundance: -; d_gene: -; CDR3nt: TGTGCCAGCAGTTACACCTCGCGAGTGCGGAACTATGGCTACACCTTC; CDR3aa: CASSYTSRVRNYGYTF
j_gene: TRBJ2-1; v_gene: TRBV5-4; abundance: -; d_gene: -; CDR3nt: TGTGCCAGCAGCTTTTGGATCGGGAATGAGCAGTTCTTC; CDR3aa: CASSFWIGNEQFF
j_gene: TRBJ2-3; v_gene: TRBV9; abundance: once; d_gene: -; CDR3nt: TGTGCCAGCAGCGCAGTCCTAGGAGGACGGGGCACAGATACGCAGTATTTT; CDR3aa: CASSAVLGGRGTDTQYF